Included here is one TCR beta chain sequence, with context. This sample is drawn from a study of blood T cell repertoires in COVID-19. It was during active infection that Seattle patients were enrolled and then longitudinally followed. Produced via immunoSEQ multiplex PCR; TCRdb's table is partial and in-frame only. The sample includes about 310,000 clones, 85% to 90% of them seen just once. The V and J ends lost 5 bases and 8 bases respectively, with 22 bases between them. CDR1 is MGHDK and CDR2 is SYGVNS in the germline V gene. This CDR3 comprises 17 residues. This receptor was identified in a woman in her 30s with COVID-19, enrolled during active disease. Sequenced sample: peripheral blood. The chain carries TRBV25-1 and TRBJ1-6; no clear D gene. The CDR3 nucleotides read TGTGCCAGCAGTTCGCCTTCGGAGGGAGTAGGTTATTCACCCCTCCACTTT. It is translated as CASSSPSEGVGYSPLHF.